This entry concerns a single T cell receptor (beta chain). V was trimmed by 5 bases and J by 8 bases, leaving 12 bases between them. CDR1 is LNHDA and CDR2 is SQIVND in the germline V gene (reference sequence). The CDR3 is 12 residues long. The sample originates from a study of blood T cell repertoires in COVID-19. Per the original methods: Estimates of nucleated cell counts were drawn from the amplification of reference gene primers. TCRdb's copy holds only in-frame clones and misses some; the assay was immunoSEQ multiplex PCR. The V and J calls and clone size are taken from that table; D and trimming were inferred from the DNA. Among roughly 120,000 clones, roughly 89% were seen once, and the ten largest hold 3.8%.

The receptor's source is a woman in her sixties or seventies with COVID-19, enrolled during active disease. The sequenced sample consisted of peripheral blood. The chain is built from TRBV19 and TRBJ1-2; D call uncertain. The CDR3 sequence: CASSLGSGGYTF. The DNA for the CDR3 is TGTGCCAGTAGTCTCGGATCCGGGGGCTACACCTTC.